Listed below are T cell receptor beta chains from one sample, sequenced in a study of T cells expressing NK-cell markers. TCRdb processed the 5' RACE reads again and assigns one entry to each CDR3 protein, with no DNA. The listing records some 450,000 distinct CDR3 sequences. The sequenced sample consisted of blood T cells: a sorted CD56 or NKG2C T cell subset, CD4+ or CD8+ T cells, or bulk PBMC T cells (not recorded which). The receptor set was obtained from a woman between 18 and 75 years old in good health. Each CDR3 is given with its conserved first and last residue.

J gene | V gene | CDR3 protein
TRBJ2-3 | TRBV28 | CASKIQESTDTQYF
TRBJ2-1 | TRBV19 | CASSTSGSYEQFF
TRBJ2-1 | TRBV4-3 | CASSQNGNEQFF
TRBJ1-6 | TRBV18 | CASSPNMGQASSPLHF
TRBJ1-1 | TRBV10-3 | CAISESGYTDREGGTEAFF
TRBJ2-4 | TRBV19 | CASRPGLAGLREAKNIQYF
TRBJ2-1 | TRBV30 | CAWSVQGGNEQFF
TRBJ1-1 | TRBV20-1 | CSAHMNTEASF
TRBJ1-5 | TRBV6-2/TRBV6-3 | CASATGYSNQPQHF
TRBJ1-1 | TRBV11-2 | CASSLVALKDTEAFF
TRBJ2-7 | TRBV5-1 | CASRRRDGGRDEQYF
TRBJ2-1 | TRBV11-3 | CASSLDGGNEQFF
TRBJ2-2 | TRBV7-9 | CASSPSGRGNTGELFF
TRBJ2-5 | TRBV7-2 | CASSLESTQETQYF
TRBJ2-3 | TRBV4-3 | CASSQEVAGGADTQYF
TRBJ1-5 | TRBV6-2/TRBV6-3 | CASTGDTSNQPQHF
TRBJ2-2 | TRBV7-9 | CASSRGLADTGELFF
TRBJ1-5 | TRBV12-3/TRBV12-4 | CASSFVGIGNQPQHF
TRBJ2-1 | TRBV24-1 | CATSDFWSGRDNEQFF
TRBJ2-1 | TRBV5-6 | CASNRGRYNEQFF
TRBJ2-4 | TRBV20-1 | CSAREGGRENIQYF
TRBJ2-5 | TRBV5-1 | CASSLDLTWETQYF
TRBJ1-2 | TRBV29-1 | CSVGRGNYGYTF
TRBJ1-2 | TRBV12-3/TRBV12-4 | CASSLQGAANYGYTF
TRBJ1-5 | TRBV12-3/TRBV12-4 | CASSPETLVGQPQHF
TRBJ1-6 | TRBV11-2 | CASSFKTNSPLHF
TRBJ1-1 | TRBV29-1 | CSVDAGGSTEAFF
TRBJ1-5 | TRBV6-1 | CASRTINGNQPQHF
TRBJ1-2 | TRBV5-1 | CASSDETGTGVF
TRBJ2-7 | TRBV5-1 | CASSSTGSVYF
TRBJ1-1 | TRBV5-1 | CASSSYDGPGNAEAFF
TRBJ1-4 | TRBV4-1 | CASSLDSGTATNEKLFF
TRBJ1-1 | TRBV6-5 | CASSYSRTGDVKAFF
TRBJ2-3 | TRBV20-1 | CSASRGVFTDTQYF
TRBJ2-7 | TRBV20-1 | CSAREATGVPSYEQYF
TRBJ2-2 | TRBV29-1 | CSVEQGAGTGELFF
TRBJ1-4 | TRBV3-1 | CASSRSLVVVELFF
TRBJ1-6 | TRBV6-1 | CASSEYNSPLHF
TRBJ2-3 | TRBV12-3/TRBV12-4 | CASSFPLRSSSTDTQYF
TRBJ2-2 | TRBV7-6 | CASGGGTSNTGELFF
TRBJ1-2 | TRBV29-1 | CSAEGLGSGGRYTF
TRBJ2-1 | TRBV12-3/TRBV12-4 | CASSRGGLYNEQFF
TRBJ2-2 | TRBV5-1 | CASSFQGGTGELFF
TRBJ2-2 | TRBV12-3/TRBV12-4 | CASSSIHHTGELFF
TRBJ2-3 | TRBV9 | CASSEQGGRGTDTQYF
TRBJ2-1 | TRBV20-1 | CSARGPRSSGRAGNEQFF
TRBJ1-6 | TRBV27 | CASRGGKGGPNSPLHF
TRBJ2-3 | TRBV12-3/TRBV12-4 | CASTLDGSTDTQYF
TRBJ1-5 | TRBV20-1 | CSAPGTGLVSPQHF
TRBJ2-3 | TRBV20-1 | CSARDSLAGDTQYF